This T cell receptor beta chain appears in the sequencing data of a study of patients and donors after allogeneic stem cell transplantation. TCRdb passed the RT-PCR reads through MiXCR, listing each CDR3 protein once. The repertoire has approximately 410,000 distinct CDR3 sequences, 16% of them found once; the top ten carry 7% to 7.5%. The TCR comes from a human donor who was either an allogeneic HSCT recipient or a stem cell or donor lymphocyte infusion donor (not recorded which). It is not recorded whose cells these are; they may come from a transplant donor. Source material: blood, either unsorted or a sorted T cell fraction (not recorded which).

CDR3 sequence reads: CSARQGTRPAAHNEQFF. CDR3 sequence (DNA): TGCAGTGCTCGACAGGGAACCCGCCCGGCCGCACACAATGAGCAGTTCTTC. The rearrangement links TRBV20-1 to TRBJ2-1, with 7 bases lining up with TRBD1. With 5 bases clipped from V and 5 bases from J, the junction kept 18 bases outside the gene matches. The CDR3 has 17 amino acids. Germline lookup yields CDR1 DFQATT and CDR2 SNEGSKA (reference sequence).